This is a list of T cell receptor beta chains from one sample in a study of blood T cell repertoires in COVID-19. TCRdb's copy holds only in-frame clones and misses some; the assay was immunoSEQ multiplex PCR. The table lists under 250,000 clones, roughly nine tenths of them singletons, with about 0.8% in the top ten. Sequenced input: peripheral blood. The receptors here all came from a man aged 55 to 69 with COVID-19, enrolled during active disease. Each CDR3 is given without its conserved first and last residue. D genes are given only for firm matches. The size of a clone is reported for some rows only, either as once, few or many, or as a class for expanded clones.

.	.	TRBV10-3	12	TRBJ2-7	AISDPVSSYEQY
.	.	TRBV19	11	TRBJ2-7	ASSIQGSYEQY
.	.	TRBV10-3	10	TRBJ2-1	AISGAGLEQF
once	.	TRBV5-1	12	TRBJ1-5	ASSLFAGAQPQH
.	TRBD2	TRBV7-2	15	TRBJ2-7	ASSDPWVAGGSYEQY
.	TRBD2	TRBV12-3/TRBV12-4	11	TRBJ2-2	ASSGGGTGELF
.	TRBD2	TRBV28	10	TRBJ2-1	ASSLPGGKYF
.	.	TRBV5-4	12	TRBJ1-1	ASSVLQGRRKAF
.	TRBD1	TRBV7-9	11	TRBJ1-1	ASSPTGFTEAF
.	TRBD1	TRBV3-1/TRBV3-2	16	TRBJ1-1	ASSPYAGTGVGGTEAF
.	TRBD2	TRBV4-3	14	TRBJ2-1	ASSQDEGGRYNEQF
.	TRBD1	TRBV6-5	12	TRBJ1-6	ASSRDRGYSPLH
.	TRBD2	TRBV7-2	14	TRBJ2-7	ASSWGLAGGPVEQY
.	.	TRBV6-5	13	TRBJ1-6	ASSHKLTRGSPLH
.	TRBD2	TRBV6-5	13	TRBJ2-3	ASEIRGGATDTQY
.	.	TRBV30	11	TRBJ1-1	AWSVSRGTEAF
once	TRBD1	TRBV4-2	13	TRBJ1-3	ASSLRQGSGNTIY
.	.	TRBV3-1/TRBV3-2	12	TRBJ1-1	ASSQEGGNTEAF
once	.	TRBV27	12	TRBJ2-7	ASSLRGAYYEQY